The rows below give T cell receptor beta chains drawn from one sample of a study of T cell clones after liver transplantation. Produced via immunoSEQ multiplex PCR; TCRdb's table is partial and in-frame only. The table shows about 74,000 clones, with over 70% occurring only once. The source material was CD4+ T cells from blood, sampled before liver transplant. These TCRs come from a human donor who received a liver transplant. The CDR3 runs from the conserved cysteine through the conserved F or W. The D gene is left open where the match is weak. A clone size is listed for some rows: how often the clone was seen (once, few, many), or a class if it is expanded.

clone size: NA
J gene: TRBJ2-4
V gene: TRBV14
D gene: TRBD1
CDR3 protein: CASSLRADRVYAKNIQYF
CDR3 DNA: TGTGCCAGCAGCCTTCGGGCCGACAGGGTCTATGCCAAAAACATTCAGTACTTC

clone size: NA
J gene: TRBJ2-5
V gene: TRBV29-1
D gene: TRBD2
CDR3 protein: CSVAPTTSGGSGETQYF
CDR3 DNA: TGCAGCGTTGCACCTACGACTAGCGGGGGGTCGGGAGAGACCCAGTACTTC

clone size: NA
J gene: TRBJ2-5
V gene: TRBV6-5
D gene: NA
CDR3 protein: CASSIRETQYF
CDR3 DNA: TGTGCCAGCAGTATACGGGAGACCCAGTACTTC

clone size: few
J gene: TRBJ2-1
V gene: TRBV7-2
D gene: TRBD2
CDR3 protein: CASSSTSGANNEQFF
CDR3 DNA: TGTGCCAGCAGCTCGACTAGCGGGGCCAACAATGAGCAGTTCTTC

clone size: NA
J gene: TRBJ2-1
V gene: TRBV4-3
D gene: NA
CDR3 protein: CASSQDSRGNEQFF
CDR3 DNA: TGCGCCAGCAGCCAAGATTCCAGGGGAAATGAGCAGTTCTTC

clone size: few
J gene: TRBJ2-1
V gene: TRBV15
D gene: NA
CDR3 protein: CATGGGGRVYNEQFF
CDR3 DNA: TGTGCCACCGGGGGGGGCGGGAGAGTTTACAATGAGCAGTTCTTC

clone size: NA
J gene: TRBJ2-2
V gene: TRBV23-1
D gene: NA
CDR3 protein: CASERFQRTGELFF
CDR3 DNA: TGCGCCAGCGAGAGGTTCCAACGAACCGGGGAGCTGTTTTTT

clone size: NA
J gene: TRBJ2-1
V gene: TRBV11-2
D gene: NA
CDR3 protein: CASRSEGREQFF
CDR3 DNA: TGTGCCAGCAGGTCCGAGGGCAGGGAGCAGTTCTTC

clone size: NA
J gene: TRBJ1-2
V gene: TRBV29-1
D gene: TRBD1
CDR3 protein: CSARDRGTDGYTF
CDR3 DNA: TGCAGCGCACGGGACAGGGGGACTGATGGCTACACCTTC

clone size: once
J gene: TRBJ2-2
V gene: TRBV28
D gene: NA
CDR3 protein: CASTDTAGVRGELFF
CDR3 DNA: TGTGCCAGCACGGACACAGCGGGCGTGCGCGGGGAGCTGTTTTTT

clone size: NA
J gene: TRBJ1-1
V gene: TRBV28
D gene: NA
CDR3 protein: CASSFPRQVAFF
CDR3 DNA: TGTGCCAGCAGTTTCCCGCGACAGGTGGCTTTCTTT

clone size: NA
J gene: TRBJ1-1
V gene: TRBV19
D gene: NA
CDR3 protein: CASRSGGAARDYTEAFF
CDR3 DNA: TGTGCCAGTAGATCCGGGGGGGCAGCTCGGGATTATACTGAAGCTTTCTTT

clone size: NA
J gene: TRBJ1-5
V gene: TRBV10-1
D gene: NA
CDR3 protein: CASILARLNQPQHF
CDR3 DNA: TGCGCCAGCATTCTCGCCAGGCTCAATCAGCCCCAGCATTTT

clone size: NA
J gene: TRBJ2-7
V gene: TRBV7-8
D gene: NA
CDR3 protein: CASSGSRLGGGAYEQYF
CDR3 DNA: TGTGCCAGCAGCGGTTCACGCCTCGGCGGAGGGGCCTACGAGCAGTACTTC

clone size: NA
J gene: TRBJ2-7
V gene: TRBV6-1
D gene: NA
CDR3 protein: CAAVTQGSTYEQYF
CDR3 DNA: TGTGCCGCAGTGACCCAGGGGAGCACCTACGAGCAGTACTTC

clone size: NA
J gene: TRBJ1-2
V gene: TRBV29-1
D gene: TRBD1
CDR3 protein: CSARDRGPGYTF
CDR3 DNA: TGCAGCGCCCGGGACAGGGGCCCTGGCTACACCTTC

clone size: few
J gene: TRBJ2-7
V gene: TRBV6-1
D gene: TRBD1
CDR3 protein: CASSTGTGIYEQYF
CDR3 DNA: TGTGCCAGCAGTACCGGGACAGGTATCTACGAGCAGTACTTC

clone size: NA
J gene: TRBJ2-5
V gene: TRBV19
D gene: NA
CDR3 protein: CASSRGRETQYF
CDR3 DNA: TGTGCCAGTAGTAGGGGGCGGGAGACCCAGTACTTC

clone size: NA
J gene: TRBJ2-7
V gene: TRBV5-1
D gene: NA
CDR3 protein: CASSFGGNYEQYF
CDR3 DNA: TGCGCCAGCAGCTTTGGGGGGAACTACGAGCAGTACTTC

clone size: NA
J gene: TRBJ2-2
V gene: TRBV5-1
D gene: TRBD1
CDR3 protein: CASSYRTGATGELFF
CDR3 DNA: TGCGCCAGCAGCTACCGGACAGGGGCCACCGGGGAGCTGTTTTTT